The text below deals with one TCR beta chain. Its antigen is as yet unknown. Several immunoSEQ plates held equal portions of the genomic DNA taken from each subset. Measured with immunoSEQ multiplex PCR; TCRdb has only the in-frame clones, and not every one. The sample lists about 1.1 million clones; approximately 78% were seen once. This record comes from a study of shared clonotypes between healthy human individuals. Study as a whole: Donor ages ranged 18 to 49 years: two women, a few men. Study-level points and caveats: It was observed that roughly 4.8% of naive CD4 clonotypes were shared across a few donors.

The CDR3 covers 14 residues. V was cut by 4 bases and J by 0 bases, with 7 bases left in between. CDR1 ENHRY and CDR2 SYGVKD come from the germline V gene. CD45RA-negative memory and CD45RA+ naive subsets were split from the CD4+ cells. Sequences were obtained from memory CD4+ T cells from PBMCs. Subset given: CD45RA-negative fraction. The rearrangement uses TRBV10-3 and TRBJ2-1; no definite D call. This clonotype was obtained from a man aged 18 to 35 in good health. Some clones in this sample may be carry-over from other donors' samples. The CDR3 nucleotides read TGTGCCATCAGTGCTCAGAGCTCCTACAATGAGCAGTTCTTC. Its translation: CAISAQSSYNEQFF.